This T cell receptor beta chain was documented in a study of cytomegalovirus exposure and HLA in healthy donors. Study-level findings and limits: There were 160 or so TCR beta chains listed as cytomegalovirus-associated.

V gave up 8 bases and J gave up 2 bases, with 16 bases separating them. The CDR3 spans 15 residues. Germline loops: CDR1 MNHNS, CDR2 SASEGT. About this clone: The antigen is unknown.

The primer mix had 60 Vbeta and 13 Jbeta primers. In the study's own analysis: Some 9.9 million of 80 million to 85 million unique TCR beta chains were shared, per a later count. Some clones are missing from TCRdb's copy, which holds only in-frame ones; the method was immunoSEQ multiplex PCR. Clone size and V and J calls were adopted from that table, with D and trimming inferred from the DNA. The sample records about 81,000 clones, just over 75% being singletons. The gene calls are TRBV6-1 and TRBJ2-4; maybe TRBD1 (6 bases). The receptor was isolated from a man aged 50 or older in good health and CMV-seropositive. Sequenced material: PBMCs. CDR3 bases: TGTGCCAGCCAAAAGGGGGAGTTGACCAAAAACATTCAGTACTTC. It translates to CASQKGELTKNIQYF.